Here is one T cell receptor (beta chain) with its context. No antigen is known for it. Per-base qualities were not stored, and no clone one base away is much larger. This record belongs to a study of T cell clonotyping in hematopoietic cell transplantation (dated by TCRdb to 2020 to 2023). Regarding the study in general: A total of fewer than 150 blood samples were gathered in the study from 30 to 35 consecutive transplant recipients along with their related donors. Patient recruitment ran from 2015 to early 2017, and follow-up continued until late 2020 or death. General findings and caveats noted by the study authors: Just a small fraction of recipient repertoires overlapped with donor repertoires, and more than 97% appeared de novo at the given depth. The sample size was limited, and CD4 and CD8 repertoire contributions could not be separated because cells were not sorted. After transplant, TCR diversity in recipients dropped, and pathologically expanded clonotypes climbed progressively between day 30 and day 180. Broader TCR repertoire diversity after transplant was predicted by Inverse Simpson Index values from donors and from recipients before transplant.

The immunoSEQ assay, a bias-controlled multiplex PCR using V- and J-specific primers, was used to amplify TCR beta CDR3 regions from genomic DNA. In a second PCR step, a proprietary barcode and Illumina adapter sequences were attached to the CDR3 amplicons. An Illumina MiSeq instrument was used for sequencing of the CDR3 libraries. On the authors' methods: Export and quality control were performed with immunoSEQ Analyzer 3.0, and downstream analyses were performed with R Bioconductor and Immunarch. Repertoire metrics were calculated using only productive rearrangements within the normalized downsampled data set. In the normalized cohort, a clonotype counted as pathologically expanded if the clonotype was larger than 5 templates. Repertoire diversity was measured with the Inverse Simpson Index. The non-normalized data set was used for CMV-specificity analyses so that all clonotypes could be captured. Here the immuneACCESS table is served through TCRdb, limited to in-frame sequences with V and J called. Missing clones are a known gap in these copies; in checked studies unresolved V genes cover under half, and the rest lacks a known reason. That table supplies the V and J calls and clone size; D and trimming were determined from the DNA. In this sample the table shows about 10,000 clones, about 47% of which occur a single time. The ten largest clones take up 13% of the sample.

This specimen's time point label, per the study, means: 100 days after allo-HCT. Blood samples were obtained from recipients approximately 28 days before transplant and at days 30, 100 and 180 after transplant. Nuclei Lysis Solution was used to extract genomic DNA from fresh or cryopreserved unfractionated peripheral blood mononuclear cells. Reading from cysteine to phenylalanine, the CDR3 counts 14 amino acids. The kept DNA is CDR3 alone, 42 bases in frame from the first base. The germline V gene specifies MNHNS as CDR1 and SASEGT as CDR2. V loses 3 bases of germline sequence and J loses 4 bases, and the interval between the two ends is 10 bases.

Rearrangement joined TRBV6-1 to TRBJ1-5; there is no confident call for the D gene. The clonotype originates from a female patient aged 50-59 years who had an allogeneic stem cell transplant from an unrelated donor, so the T cells may come from the graft donor. Some clones in this sample may be carry-over from other donors' samples. Specimen: peripheral blood mononuclear cells, collected 100 days after allogeneic stem cell transplant. The DNA is as follows: TGTGCCAGCAGTGACGGACGGGAGAATCAGCCCCAGCATTTT. Translation gives CASSDGRENQPQHF.